Listed here are 29 T cell receptor beta chains from one sample, sequenced in a study of blood T cell repertoires in COVID-19 (dated by TCRdb to 2020 to 2022). Library creation used the immunoSEQ multiplex PCR assay. TCRdb provides this immuneACCESS table in a form limited to in-frame rearrangements. Some clones are lacking; in checked studies, under half of them reflect an unresolved V gene, and why the rest are absent is not known. Here the sample has approximately 170,000 clones; around 85% occur a single time. About 8.6% of the sample rests with the top ten. Material: peripheral blood. The receptors here all came from a man aged 50 to 60 with active or convalescent COVID-19.

This rearrangement joins TRBV3-1 (or the pseudogene TRBV3-2) to TRBJ2-7; TRBD2 matches at 11 bases. The CDR3 extends over 15 amino acids. The ends lost 5 bases at V and 3 bases at J; junction bases unmatched: 6. Germline V lookup: CDR1 LGHDT, CDR2 YNNKEL (reference sequence). In nucleotides, the CDR3 is TGTGCCAGCAGCTACCCGGGACTAGCGGTCTACGAGCAGTACTTC. This translates into CASSYPGLAVYEQYF.

The rearrangement links TRBV27 to TRBJ1-5; D gene ambiguous. In germline, CDR1 is MNHEY, CDR2 SMNVEV (reference sequence). CDR3 length: 13 amino acids. V shed 6 bases and J shed 2 bases, with 8 bases lying between them. The CDR3 region has the DNA TGTGCCAGCAGGCGCACAGGCAATCAGCCCCAGCATTTT. As protein: CASRRTGNQPQHF.

Written as DNA, the CDR3 is TGTGCCAGCAGACTCCTGGGGACAGACAATTCACCCCTCCACTTT. As protein: CASRLLGTDNSPLHF. The rearrangement links TRBV2 to TRBJ1-6, with 7 nucleotides matching TRBD1. Germline CDR1 SNHLY, CDR2 FYNNEI. The CDR3 is made up of 15 amino acids. V lost 6 bases and J lost 7; bases outside the gene matches: 9.

The chain carries TRBV11-2 and TRBJ2-2; 7 bases line up with TRBD1. There are 13 residues in the CDR3. CDR1 SGHAT and CDR2 FQNNGV come from the germline V gene. The junction had 3 bases not matched to a gene; V was cut back by 10 bases and J by 1 base. This CDR3 is CATWTGNTGELFF. The CDR3 nucleotides read TGTGCCACCTGGACAGGGAACACCGGGGAGCTGTTTTTT. The full variable domain, in which reference TRBV11-2 and TRBJ2-2 provide the parts outside the CDR3, is EAGVAQSPRYKIIEKRQSVAFWCNPISGHATLYWYQQILGQGPKLLIQFQNNGVVDDSQLPKDRFSAERLKGVDSTLKIQPAKLEDSAVYLCATWTGNTGELFFGEGSRLTVL.

The chain carries TRBV11-2 and TRBJ2-6, with 10 bases matching TRBD2. The CDR3 has 17 residues. Germline V gene lookup returns CDR1 SGHAT and CDR2 FQNNGV. V trimming: 5 bases; J trimming: 4 bases; junction bases outside the gene matches: 8. The CDR3: CASSTLAGASGANVLTF. DNA of the CDR3: TGTGCCAGCAGCACCCTAGCGGGAGCGTCCGGGGCCAACGTCCTGACTTTC.

This rearrangement joins TRBV3-1 (or the pseudogene TRBV3-2) to TRBJ2-6; TRBD2 is a possible D gene (6 bases). The CDR3 sequence is 14 residues long. Trimming shortened V by 4 bases and J by 7 bases, and 11 bases separated the two germline ends. Per germline, CDR1 LGHDT and CDR2 YNNKEL (reference sequence). The DNA for the CDR3 is TGTGCCAGCAGCCTCCAAGCGGGTGCCAACGTCCTGACTTTC. This gives the protein CASSLQAGANVLTF.

This rearrangement joins TRBV4-1 to TRBJ1-4; the D is unclear. Looked up from germline, CDR1 is MGHRA and CDR2 is YSYEKL. There are 13 residues in the CDR3. Trimming took off 5 bases at V and 6 bases at J, with 10 bases between the two ends. The CDR3 region is CASSMWRYEKLFF. CDR3 DNA sequence: TGCGCCAGCAGCATGTGGCGGTATGAAAAACTGTTTTTT.

CDR3 sequence reads: CASSQDGQGGTQYF. The CDR3 bases are TGCGCCAGCAGCCAAGACGGACAGGGAGGGACCCAGTACTTC. The chain couples TRBV4-3 to TRBJ2-5, with 8 bases matching TRBD1. This CDR3 has 14 amino acids. V shed 0 bases and J 7 bases; nucleotides not matched to a gene: 4. Germline values: CDR1 LGHNA, CDR2 YSLEER.

The rearrangement links TRBV3-1 (or the pseudogene TRBV3-2) to TRBJ2-5; no clear D gene. CDR3 length: 11 amino acids. V shed 4 bases and J shed 5 bases, with 5 bases lying between them. The V gene's germline CDR1 is LGHDT and CDR2 YNNKEL (reference sequence). CDR3 in amino acids: CASSPEETQYF. CDR3 coding DNA: TGTGCCAGCAGCCCGGAGGAGACCCAGTACTTC.

This sequence joins TRBV9 and TRBJ1-2, with a tentative D call TRBD1 (5 bases). Trimming pared 2 bases from V and 8 bases from J, leaving 13 bases between. Germline V gene lookup returns CDR1 SGDLS and CDR2 YYNGEE. The length of the CDR3 is 13 residues. CDR3 nucleotide sequence: TGTGCCAGCAGCGTCCATGAAGGGGTGGGCTACACCTTC. Translated: CASSVHEGVGYTF.

This chain joins TRBV25-1 and TRBJ1-1; the match to TRBD1 covers 8 bases. Germline loops: CDR1 MGHDK, CDR2 SYGVNS. The V segment lost 8 bases and the J segment 4 bases; nucleotides outside the gene matches: 6. The CDR3 loop spans 13 amino acids. The CDR3 here is CASQGQGGTEAFF. CDR3 DNA: TGTGCCAGCCAAGGACAGGGCGGCACTGAAGCTTTCTTT.

V is TRBV24-1 and J is TRBJ1-2; 7 nucleotides match TRBD1. This CDR3 has 15 amino acids. V lost 4 bases and J lost 2; bases outside the gene matches: 6. From germline, CDR1 is KGHDR and CDR2 SFDVKD. The CDR3 reads CATSDRNRGNYGYTF. The CDR3 nucleotides are TGTGCCACCAGTGACCGAAACAGGGGAAACTATGGCTACACCTTC.

V gene TRBV24-1 combines with J gene TRBJ2-2; D uncertain. The germline V and J ends were trimmed by 7 bases and 5 bases, with 4 bases remaining between them. This CDR3 has 11 amino acids. CDR1 KGHDR and CDR2 SFDVKD come from the germline V gene. CDR3 coding DNA: TGTGCCACCAGCCTAACCGGGGAGCTGTTTTTT. Translated, it gives CATSLTGELFF.

The chain has TRBV7-6 and TRBJ2-5, with 11 bases aligning to TRBD2. Germline CDR1 is SGHVS and CDR2 is FNYEAQ. There are 18 residues in the CDR3. V was clipped by 4 bases and J by 4 bases; unmatched bases: 14. CDR3 region: CASSSAPLAGGPGETQYF. The DNA for the CDR3 is TGTGCCAGCAGCTCCGCTCCCTTAGCGGGGGGGCCGGGAGAGACCCAGTACTTC.

The chain combines TRBV6-5 with TRBJ2-7; perhaps TRBD2 as D (5 bases). Germline values: CDR1 MNHEY, CDR2 SVGAGI. This CDR3 region has 12 residues. V was shortened by 2 bases and J by 7 bases, with 9 bases between the two germline ends. The CDR3 sequence: CASSYPRGEQYF. DNA for the CDR3: TGTGCCAGCAGTTACCCTCGCGGGGAGCAGTACTTC.

V and J are TRBV12-3 or TRBV12-4 and TRBJ1-1, with D perhaps TRBD1 (6 bases). V gave up 6 bases and J gave up 5 bases, with 13 bases separating them. The CDR3 contains 13 residues. DNA of the CDR3: TGTGCCAGCAGATACAGGGAGGGTACTGAAGCTTTCTTT. Its translation is CASRYREGTEAFF.

This chain links TRBV18 with TRBJ1-4, with D perhaps TRBD1 (5 bases). Germline values: CDR1 KGHSH, CDR2 LQKENI. With 2 bases removed from V and 0 bases from J, the gap between germline ends came to 19 bases. There are 19 residues in the CDR3. CDR3 loop: CASSPMVRRDLATNEKLFF. Here the CDR3 DNA reads TGTGCCAGCTCACCAATGGTCAGGAGGGACTTGGCAACTAATGAAAAACTGTTTTTT. The full variable domain, rest sourced from reference TRBV18 and TRBJ1-4, is NAGVMQNPRHLVRRRGQEARLRCSPMKGHSHVYWYRQLPEEGLKFMVYLQKENIIDESGMPKERFSAEFPKEGPSILRIQQVVRGDSAAYFCASSPMVRRDLATNEKLFFGSGTQLSVL.

The J gene is TRBJ1-1, the V gene TRBV30; D is uncertain. V gave up 2 bases and J gave up 1 base, with 11 bases separating them. The CDR3 covers 14 residues. Germline-derived CDR1 and CDR2 are GTSNPN and SVGIG (reference sequence). The CDR3: CAWSLGRRNTEAFF. Here the CDR3 DNA reads TGTGCCTGGAGTTTAGGGAGAAGGAACACTGAAGCTTTCTTT.

This clone was seen once. This chain joins TRBV7-3 and TRBJ2-3; 9 bases match TRBD1. J lost 5 bases, V lost 3 bases, and 6 bases had no gene match. Per the germline V gene, CDR1 is SGHTA and CDR2 is FQGTGA. The CDR3 consists of 15 residues. The CDR3 DNA reads TGTGCCAGCAGCTTCACACAGGGGGCGGAAGATACGCAGTATTTT. It codes for CASSFTQGAEDTQYF.

V and J are TRBV11-2 and TRBJ2-5; 9 bases are shared with TRBD2. V gave up 1 base and J gave up 1 base; unmatched junction bases: 7. This CDR3 spans 17 amino acids. Per germline, CDR1 SGHAT and CDR2 FQNNGV. The CDR3 DNA reads as TGTGCCAGCAGCTTAGCCGCGGGGGGGCCGTCCCAAGAGACCCAGTACTTC. Protein: CASSLAAGGPSQETQYF. The full variable domain, rest sourced from reference TRBV11-2 and TRBJ2-5, is EAGVAQSPRYKIIEKRQSVAFWCNPISGHATLYWYQQILGQGPKLLIQFQNNGVVDDSQLPKDRFSAERLKGVDSTLKIQPAKLEDSAVYLCASSLAAGGPSQETQYFGPGTRLLVL.

This rearrangement joins TRBV9 to TRBJ2-3; D not certain. The germline V and J ends were trimmed by 0 bases and 2 bases, with 7 bases remaining between them. Germline-derived CDR1 and CDR2 are SGDLS and YYNGEE. This CDR3 is built from 14 residues. Written as DNA, the CDR3 is TGTGCCAGCAGCGTAGGCTGGGCCACAGATACGCAGTATTTT. As protein: CASSVGWATDTQYF.

The chain has TRBV18 and TRBJ2-6; a possible D gene is TRBD1 (6 bases). In germline, CDR1 is KGHSH, CDR2 LQKENI. The CDR3 sequence is 17 residues long. Trimming pared 6 bases from V and 0 bases from J, leaving 15 bases between. The CDR3 DNA is TGTGCCAGCTCGCAGGACAGCCCCAACTCTGGGGCCAACGTCCTGACTTTC. Translating it yields CASSQDSPNSGANVLTF.

The J gene is TRBJ1-4, the V gene TRBV4-1; 9 nucleotides line up with TRBD1. There are 16 residues in the CDR3. V gave up 1 base and J gave up 4 bases; unmatched junction bases: 4. CDR1 is MGHRA, CDR2 YSYEKL, per germline. The CDR3 nucleotides read TGCGCCAGCAGCCAAGTTTCGGGACAGGGTAATGAAAAACTGTTTTTT. It specifies CASSQVSGQGNEKLFF.

This chain uses TRBV11-3 with TRBJ2-3, with 10 bases fitting TRBD1. This CDR3 is built from 14 residues. V was pared by 5 bases and J by 3 bases, with 2 bases of the junction left unmatched. CDR1 and CDR2 (germline): SGHNT, YENEEA. This chain's CDR3 is CASSRGQGTDTQYF. CDR3 coding DNA: TGTGCCAGCAGCCGGGGACAGGGGACAGATACGCAGTATTTT. The variable domain in full, completed from reference TRBV11-3 and TRBJ2-3, reads EAGVVQSPRYKIIEKKQPVAFWCNPISGHNTLYWYLQNLGQGPELLIRYENEEAVDDSQLPKDRFSAERLKGVDSTLKIQPAELGDSAVYLCASSRGQGTDTQYFGPGTRLTVL.

This rearrangement joins TRBV7-9 to TRBJ1-2; TRBD1 aligns across 7 bases. Trimming cost V 5 bases and J 4 bases; bases outside gene matches: 4. CDR3 length: 13 residues. Germline values: CDR1 SEHNR, CDR2 FQNEAQ (reference sequence). CDR3 DNA sequence: TGTGCCAGCAGCAAGGGGACAGCCTATGGCTACACCTTC. It yields the protein CASSKGTAYGYTF.

This clone appeared a few times. The chain's CDR3 is CASSTLTVSNTEAFF. DNA of the CDR3: TGTGCCAGTAGTACACTGACAGTTTCGAACACTGAAGCTTTCTTT. The chain uses TRBV19 and TRBJ1-1; D might be TRBD1 (5 bases). The V gene lost 4 bases and the J gene lost 1 base, with 13 bases spanning the gap. CDR1 is LNHDA, CDR2 SQIVND, per germline (reference sequence). The CDR3 extends over 15 amino acids.

J is TRBJ1-2 and V is TRBV19; 8 positions match TRBD1. Per the germline V gene, CDR1 is LNHDA and CDR2 is SQIVND (reference sequence). The CDR3 runs 15 residues. J gave up 2 bases and V 6 bases, and 8 bases lay outside the gene matches. This chain's CDR3 is CASSIPGQVNYGYTF. In DNA form, the CDR3 reads TGTGCCAGTAGCATCCCGGGACAGGTAAACTATGGCTACACCTTC.

This sequence joins TRBV24-1 and TRBJ2-5, with D possibly TRBD2 on 5 matching bases. Germline assignment: CDR1 KGHDR and CDR2 SFDVKD. V lost 4 bases and J lost 2, with 16 bases in between. The CDR3 consists of 16 residues. The CDR3 loop reads CATSDPGGAGQETQYF. The CDR3 coding sequence is TGTGCCACCAGTGACCCAGGAGGAGCCGGGCAAGAGACCCAGTACTTC.

By frequency in the sample, this clone is medium-sized. This same CDR3 is encoded by further DNA sequences in the sample. The chain uses TRBV6-1 and TRBJ1-3; D unresolved. CDR1 is MNHNS and CDR2 is SASEGT in the germline V gene. CDR3 length: 15 residues. V was pared by 1 base and J by 0 bases, with 7 bases between. CDR3 protein: CASSEDRNSGNTIYF. CDR3 nucleotides: TGTGCCAGCAGTGAAGACAGAAACTCTGGAAACACCATATATTTT.